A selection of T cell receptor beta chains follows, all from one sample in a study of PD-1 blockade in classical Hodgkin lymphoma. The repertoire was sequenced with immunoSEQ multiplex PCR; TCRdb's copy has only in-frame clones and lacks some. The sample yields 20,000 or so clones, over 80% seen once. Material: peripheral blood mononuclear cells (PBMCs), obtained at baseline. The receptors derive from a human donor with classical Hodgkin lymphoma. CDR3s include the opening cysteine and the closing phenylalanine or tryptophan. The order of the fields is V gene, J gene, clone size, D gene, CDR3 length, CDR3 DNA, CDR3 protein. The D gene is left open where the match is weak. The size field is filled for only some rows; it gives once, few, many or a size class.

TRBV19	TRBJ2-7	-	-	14	TGTGCCAGTGCCGATCCGGGACACATCTACGAGCAGTACTTC	CASADPGHIYEQYF
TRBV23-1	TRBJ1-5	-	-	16	TGCGCCAGCAGTCAACAGGGACACCATAGCAATCAGCCCCAGCATTTT	CASSQQGHHSNQPQHF
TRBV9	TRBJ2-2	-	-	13	TGTGCCAGCAGCGTCCAGGGCAACGGGGAGCTGTTTTTT	CASSVQGNGELFF
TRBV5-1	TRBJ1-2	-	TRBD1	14	TGCGCCAGCAGGCGGGGACAGGGGGCGGATGGCTACACCTTC	CASRRGQGADGYTF
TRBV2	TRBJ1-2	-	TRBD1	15	TGTGCCAGCAGTGATAGCCGGACAGGGGCGTATGGCTACACCTTC	CASSDSRTGAYGYTF
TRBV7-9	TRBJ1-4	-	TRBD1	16	TGTGCCAGCAGCCCACAAAGCGCAGGGGGTAATGAAAAACTGTTTTTT	CASSPQSAGGNEKLFF
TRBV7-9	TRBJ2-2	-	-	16	TGTGCCAGCAGCTTTAGGAGGGGGGCCGGGACCGGGGAGCTGTTTTTT	CASSFRRGAGTGELFF
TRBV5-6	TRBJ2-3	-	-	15	TGTGCCAGCAGCGGGTGGGGGCCTACGACAGATACGCAGTATTTT	CASSGWGPTTDTQYF
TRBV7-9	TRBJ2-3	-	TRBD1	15	TGTGCCAGCAGCTTGGACAGGGGTAGCACAGATACGCAGTATTTT	CASSLDRGSTDTQYF
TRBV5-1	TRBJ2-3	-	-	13	TGCGCCAGCAGCTTTACTGGCGCAGATACGCAGTATTTT	CASSFTGADTQYF
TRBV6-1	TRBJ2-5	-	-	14	TGTGCCAGCAGTGAAGCGCTAAGGGAAGAGACCCAGTACTTC	CASSEALREETQYF
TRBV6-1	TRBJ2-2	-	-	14	TGTGCCAGCAGAGGCCCTGGCCTAACCGGGGAGCTGTTTTTT	CASRGPGLTGELFF
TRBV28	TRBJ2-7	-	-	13	TGTGCCAGTGGGGACACCCTCTCCTACGAGCAGTACTTC	CASGDTLSYEQYF
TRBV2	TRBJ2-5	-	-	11	TGTGCCAGCAGGGACCAAGAGACCCAGTACTTC	CASRDQETQYF
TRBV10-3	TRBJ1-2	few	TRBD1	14	TGTGCCATCAGTGAGGTGGACAGGGACGATGGCTACACCTTC	CAISEVDRDDGYTF
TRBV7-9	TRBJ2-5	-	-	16	TGTGCCAGCAGCACCGGGGGTCCTCGGAGGCAAGAGACCCAGTACTTC	CASSTGGPRRQETQYF
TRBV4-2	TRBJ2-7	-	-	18	TGTGCCAGCAGCCAAGAGGTAACGGGCTCCTACGCTGGATACGAGCAGTACTTC	CASSQEVTGSYAGYEQYF
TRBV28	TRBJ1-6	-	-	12	TGTGCCAGCAGCAATCAGGTATCACCCCTCCACTTT	CASSNQVSPLHF
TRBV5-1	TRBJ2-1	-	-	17	TGCGCCAGCAGCTTGGCCCTCAGCGAGAGCTCCTACAATGAGCAGTTCTTC	CASSLALSESSYNEQFF
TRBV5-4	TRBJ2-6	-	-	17	TGTGCCAGCAGCTTGGATCTGTTACTTTCTGGGGCCAACGTCCTGACTTTC	CASSLDLLLSGANVLTF
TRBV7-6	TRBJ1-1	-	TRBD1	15	TGTGCCAGCAGTTTGGACAGGGTTCGGAACACTGAAGCTTTCTTT	CASSLDRVRNTEAFF
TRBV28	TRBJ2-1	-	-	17	TGTGCCAGCAGTTTGGAGGCGGGCCAGACCCGCGACAATGAGCAGTTCTTC	CASSLEAGQTRDNEQFF
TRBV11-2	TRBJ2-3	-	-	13	TGTGCCAGCAGCCGAACGCAGGTAGATACGCAGTATTTT	CASSRTQVDTQYF
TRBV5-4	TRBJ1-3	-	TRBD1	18	TGTGCCAGCAGCTTCCGGGACAGGGGGCTTCTCTCTGGAAACACCATATATTTT	CASSFRDRGLLSGNTIYF
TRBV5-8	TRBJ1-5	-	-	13	TGTGCCAGCAGCTCAAATAGCAATCAGCCCCAGCATTTT	CASSSNSNQPQHF
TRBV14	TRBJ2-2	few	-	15	TGTGCCAGCAGCCACCGCGTAACTCCTACCGGGGAGCTGTTTTTT	CASSHRVTPTGELFF
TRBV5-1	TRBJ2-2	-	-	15	TGCGCCAGCAGCTTGGGCCTAGAGTACACCGGGGAGCTGTTTTTT	CASSLGLEYTGELFF
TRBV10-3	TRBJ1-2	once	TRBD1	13	TGTGCCATCAACCCGGGACAGACCTATGGCTACACCTTC	CAINPGQTYGYTF
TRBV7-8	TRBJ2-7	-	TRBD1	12	TGTGCCACCGGACAGGGTAATTCAGGGCAGTACTTC	CATGQGNSGQYF
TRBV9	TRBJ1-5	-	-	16	TGTGCCAGCACCGGAATCCCGACAGGACGTAATCAGCCCCAGCATTTT	CASTGIPTGRNQPQHF
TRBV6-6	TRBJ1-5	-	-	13	TGTGCCAGCAAAAGAGGGGTCGATCAGCCCCAGCATTTT	CASKRGVDQPQHF
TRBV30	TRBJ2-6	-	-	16	TGTGCCTGCCCAGGGAGCGCCTCCTCTGGGGCCAACGTCCTGACTTTC	CACPGSASSGANVLTF
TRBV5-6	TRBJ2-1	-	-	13	TGTGCCAGCAGCTTGGACCAGTCCAATGAGCAGTTCTTC	CASSLDQSNEQFF
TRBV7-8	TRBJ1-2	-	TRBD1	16	TGTGCCAGCAGCTTAGAGGTGACAGGGGGATCCTATGGCTACACCTTC	CASSLEVTGGSYGYTF
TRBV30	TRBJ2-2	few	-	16	TGTGCCTGGAGTGTTTCGAATTGGCGGGATCCCGGGGAGCTGTTTTTT	CAWSVSNWRDPGELFF
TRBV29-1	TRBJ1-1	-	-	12	TGCAGCGTCTCCGGGACACTGAGTGAAGCTTTCTTT	CSVSGTLSEAFF
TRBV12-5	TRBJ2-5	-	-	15	TGTGCTAGTGGTTTGGTTAGTTGGGGACAAGAGACCCAGTACTTC	CASGLVSWGQETQYF
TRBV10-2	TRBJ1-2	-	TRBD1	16	TGCGCCAGCAGTGACCACGCCGGGACAGGGGGAAATGGCTACACCTTC	CASSDHAGTGGNGYTF
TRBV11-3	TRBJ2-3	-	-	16	TGTGCCAGCAGCTTAGGGGACACCCAGCAAGCAGATACGCAGTATTTT	CASSLGDTQQADTQYF
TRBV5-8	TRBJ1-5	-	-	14	TGTGCCAGCAGGGGTCCGGAGACACAATCAGCCCAGCATTTT	CASRGPETQSAQHF